The rows below give T cell receptor beta chains drawn from one sample of a study of cytomegalovirus exposure and HLA in healthy donors. TCRdb's copy holds only in-frame clones and misses some; the assay was immunoSEQ multiplex PCR. The table shows 200,000 to 250,000 clones, with around 80% occurring only once. Sequenced sample: PBMCs. Receptors originate from an older woman in good health and CMV-seropositive. Each CDR3 is given with its conserved first and last residue. A D gene is named only where the DNA matches it firmly. Size is stated for part of the rows, as once, few or many counts, or as a class when the clone is expanded.

j_call clone_size v_call d_call cdr3_nt cdr3_aa
TRBJ2-1 few TRBV4-3 - TGCGCCAGCAGCCAAGAACTAGCCGCCAGCTCCTACAATGAGCAGTTCTTC CASSQELAASSYNEQFF
TRBJ2-1 - TRBV4-3 TRBD2 TGCGCCAGCAGCCAAGAACTAGCGGGCCGTACCTACAATGAGCAGTTCTTC CASSQELAGRTYNEQFF
TRBJ2-7 - TRBV5-4 TRBD1 TGTGCCAGCAGCTTGGGAGCGGGACAGGGGGCGTTCGAGCAGTACTTC CASSLGAGQGAFEQYF
TRBJ1-3 - TRBV11-2 - TGTGCCAGCAGCTTAGTTTCTACGTTCTCTGGAAACACCATATATTTT CASSLVSTFSGNTIYF
TRBJ2-5 - TRBV5-5 - TGTGCCAGCAGCTTGGCGTCAGGGGAATGGGAGACCCAGTACTTC CASSLASGEWETQYF
TRBJ2-1 few TRBV6-4 - TGTGCCAGCAGTGACCGTAGCGGAGATTACAATGAGCAGTTCTTC CASSDRSGDYNEQFF
TRBJ2-7 - TRBV7-7 TRBD1 TGTGCCAGCAGCCAAGGACAGGGTGGGGAGCAGTACTTC CASSQGQGGEQYF
TRBJ1-1 few TRBV4-3 - TGCGCCAGCAGCCAGACAGGAAGATGGACTGAAGCTTTCTTT CASSQTGRWTEAFF
TRBJ1-3 - TRBV18 TRBD1 TGTGCCAGCTCACCCTCCGGGACAGGCTCTGGAAACACCATATATTTT CASSPSGTGSGNTIYF
TRBJ2-5 - TRBV5-1 - TGCGCCAGCAGCCCGGGACAACTACAAGAGACCCAGTACTTC CASSPGQLQETQYF
TRBJ2-5 - TRBV10-1 - TGCGCCAGCAGCCGGGACCAAGAGACCCAGTACTTC CASSRDQETQYF
TRBJ2-1 - TRBV19 TRBD1 TGTGCCAGTAGAGGCGGACAGGGCCACTACAATGAGCAGTTCTTC CASRGGQGHYNEQFF
TRBJ2-2 - TRBV5-1 TRBD2 TGCGCCAGCAGGAAGAGCGGGGGGTTCACCGGGGAGCTGTTTTTT CASRKSGGFTGELFF
TRBJ1-6 - TRBV18 - TGTGCCAGCTCACCACAAACAGGGAAAGATTCACCCCTCCACTTT CASSPQTGKDSPLHF
TRBJ1-4 - TRBV5-1 TRBD1 TGCGCCAGCAGCTCCGGACAGGGGAAGAGAGATGAAAAACTGTTTTTT CASSSGQGKRDEKLFF
TRBJ1-1 - TRBV11-2 - TGTGCCAGCAGCTCACGGGGGGGTGTAAACACTGAAGCTTTCTTT CASSSRGGVNTEAFF
TRBJ1-5 - TRBV7-2 - TGTGCCAGCACCTTGAACGGGCAGCCCCAGCATTTT CASTLNGQPQHF
TRBJ2-7 few TRBV5-4 TRBD2 TGTGCCAGCATGACGCTGGCGGGAGGGCGAGACGAGCAGTACTTC CASMTLAGGRDEQYF
TRBJ1-1 - TRBV7-2 TRBD1 TGTGCCAGCAGCCTTACAGGGGTGATCACTGAAGCTTTCTTT CASSLTGVITEAFF
TRBJ2-1 few TRBV7-2 - TGTGCCAGCGCAGCTATTTCCGGATCGGCGGTCAATGAGCAGTTCTTC CASAAISGSAVNEQFF
TRBJ1-2 - TRBV7-2 - TGTGCCAGCAGCAGGTATGGTGGGGGCGCAGATGGCTACACCTTC CASSRYGGGADGYTF
TRBJ2-7 - TRBV28 - TGTGCCAGCAGCTACAGGGTTTCCCTTGTCGAGCAGTACTTC CASSYRVSLVEQYF
TRBJ1-1 - TRBV7-8 TRBD1 TGTGCCAGCAGCTTCGTGACAGGGCGAGCTTTCTTT CASSFVTGRAFF
TRBJ2-5 - TRBV7-9 - TGTGCCAGCAGCTTAACCGGAGGGCAAGAGACCCAGTACTTC CASSLTGGQETQYF
TRBJ2-7 - TRBV18 - TGTGCCAGCTCACCGACGACGGGCGAGCAGTACTTC CASSPTTGEQYF
TRBJ2-2 - TRBV27 TRBD1 TGTGCCAGCAGCTATAGACAGGGCCGGGGCGGGGAGCTGTTTTTT CASSYRQGRGGELFF
TRBJ1-5 - TRBV6-4 - TGTGCCAGCAGCAACCGGGACTTCAATCAGCCCCAGCATTTT CASSNRDFNQPQHF
TRBJ2-7 few TRBV19 TRBD2 TGTGCCAGTAGTCGATCTAGCGGTTCTTCCTACGAGCAGTACTTC CASSRSSGSSYEQYF
TRBJ1-5 - TRBV19 - TGTGCCAGTAGTATCCAGGAGCGGCAGCCCCAGCATTTT CASSIQERQPQHF
TRBJ2-1 - TRBV6-4 TRBD2 TGTGCCAGCAGTGTGACTAGCGGGGGGGGTACGGGTGAGCAGTTCTTC CASSVTSGGGTGEQFF
TRBJ1-3 - TRBV2 - TGTGCCAGCAGTGATATCGGTTCTGGAAACACCATATATTTT CASSDIGSGNTIYF
TRBJ1-2 - TRBV28 - TGTGCCAGCAGTTTAGGCCAGGGGTCGGCCTTGGGCTACACCTTC CASSLGQGSALGYTF
TRBJ1-3 - TRBV4-1 - TGCGCCAGCAGTGCCGACAGCACCCCTGGAAACACCATATATTTT CASSADSTPGNTIYF
TRBJ2-7 - TRBV4-2 TRBD1 TGTGCCAGCAGCCAAGTTACACAGGGGTACGAGCAGTACTTC CASSQVTQGYEQYF
TRBJ1-5 - TRBV4-3 - TGCGCCAGCAGCCAAGACCAGTATCAGCCCCAGCATTTT CASSQDQYQPQHF
TRBJ2-6 once TRBV5-1 TRBD1 TGCGCCAGCAGCTCCCAGGGGGTTGGGGCCAACGTCCTGACTTTC CASSSQGVGANVLTF
TRBJ1-2 - TRBV7-2 TRBD1 TGTGCCAGCAGCAAAACGACAGGGAGCCATGGCTACACCTTC CASSKTTGSHGYTF
TRBJ1-2 - TRBV5-4 - TGTGCCAGCAGCTCCCCCTTGATCGGGGAGAACTATGGCTACACCTTC CASSSPLIGENYGYTF
TRBJ2-3 once TRBV10-3 - TGTGCCATCAGTGGGGGCGAGGAAGATACGCAGTATTTT CAISGGEEDTQYF
TRBJ2-2 - TRBV6-5 - TGTGCCAGCAGTCCCTCCTTTTCGGGATCCGGGGAGCTGTTTTTT CASSPSFSGSGELFF
TRBJ1-4 - TRBV5-1 TRBD1 TGCGCCAGCAGCGCTGGGACAGGAGGGGCCCAGGAAAAACTGTTTTTT CASSAGTGGAQEKLFF
TRBJ1-2 - TRBV4-3 TRBD1 TGCGCCAGCAGCGCCGGCGACAGGGGTTTCTATGGCTACACCTTC CASSAGDRGFYGYTF
TRBJ1-2 - TRBV2 TRBD1 TGTGCCAGCAGTGAAGAGGGGGCAAACTATGGCTACACCTTC CASSEEGANYGYTF